The 20 T cell receptor beta chains below come from one sample, sequenced in a study of blood T cell repertoires in COVID-19. Method: immunoSEQ multiplex PCR; TCRdb's copy keeps in-frame clones and lacks some. The sample has 320,000 or so clones, roughly 89% seen once; the top ten hold approximately 5.5%. Sample: PBMCs or T cells enriched from blood (not recorded which). All receptors derive from a man aged 60 to 75 who had recovered from COVID-19.

This sequence joins TRBV20-1 and TRBJ2-3; D is perhaps TRBD1 (5 bases). Germline V gene data show CDR1 as DFQATT and CDR2 as SNEGSKA (reference sequence). The CDR3 length is 14 residues. V was trimmed by 3 bases and J by 0 bases, leaving 10 bases between them. The CDR3 here is CSASEQVSTDTQYF. The CDR3 nucleotides read TGCAGTGCTAGTGAACAGGTTAGCACAGATACGCAGTATTTT.

This clone was seen just once. CDR3 DNA: TGTGCCAGCAACCGGCAGGGTCTAAACGAGCAGTACTTC. This codes for CASNRQGLNEQYF. V usage is TRBV2 and J usage is TRBJ2-7, with D tentatively TRBD1 (5 bases). Germline CDR1 SNHLY, CDR2 FYNNEI. The CDR3 is made up of 13 amino acids. V was shortened by 7 bases and J by 5 bases, with 15 bases between the two germline ends.

This clone occurred once. This chain joins TRBV28 and TRBJ2-1; tentative D call: TRBD2 (5 bases). CDR1 is MDHEN, CDR2 SYDVKM, per germline. Trimming took off 8 bases at V and 0 bases at J, with 8 bases between the two ends. This CDR3 is built from 13 residues. CDR3 sequence: CASGSGSYNEQFF. The CDR3 coding sequence is TGTGCCAGCGGGAGCGGCTCCTACAATGAGCAGTTCTTC.

The chain couples TRBV9 to TRBJ2-1; tentatively, D is TRBD1 (6 bases). CDR3 length: 13 residues. The germline V gene has CDR1 SGDLS and CDR2 YYNGEE. Trimming pared 6 bases from V and 9 bases from J, leaving 16 bases between. CDR3 coding DNA: TGTGCCAGCACCAGGACAGAAACGAGTGAGCAGTTCTTC. Its protein product is CASTRTETSEQFF.

The V and J genes are TRBV24-1 and TRBJ2-5; 9 positions agree with TRBD1. Germline trimming cut 1 base from V and 4 bases from J; bases unmatched to any gene: 6. The CDR3 spans 16 residues. Germline CDR1 KGHDR, CDR2 SFDVKD. The CDR3 region is CATSDFNRGRGETQYF. The CDR3 coding sequence is TGTGCCACCAGTGATTTTAACAGGGGGCGGGGAGAGACCCAGTACTTC.

As DNA, the CDR3 is TGTGCCAGCAGCGGGGGTTATAATTCACCCCTCCACTTT. Translating gives CASSGGYNSPLHF. The chain carries TRBV12-3 or TRBV12-4 and TRBJ1-6; possibly TRBD1 for D (5 bases). The CDR3 has 13 amino acids. The V and J ends lost 6 bases and 4 bases respectively, with 7 bases between them.

V is TRBV24-1 and J is TRBJ2-2, with 8 bases that match TRBD1. J was trimmed by 5 bases and V by 3 bases; bases with no gene match: 1. This CDR3 comprises 14 residues. Germline CDR1 reads KGHDR; CDR2 reads SFDVKD. CDR3 sequence (DNA): TGTGCCACCAGTGATGGACAGGGTACCGGGGAGCTGTTTTTT. Its protein product is CATSDGQGTGELFF.

This clone showed up just once. The chain combines TRBV5-5 with TRBJ2-3; 9 nucleotides align to TRBD2. The germline gives CDR1 SGHKS, CDR2 YYEKEE (reference sequence). CDR3 length: 16 amino acids. With 2 bases clipped from V and 0 bases from J, the junction kept 4 bases outside the gene matches. As DNA, the CDR3 is TGTGCCAGCAGCTTCTTAGCGGGAGAGAGCACAGATACGCAGTATTTT. Amino acids: CASSFLAGESTDTQYF.

The chain links TRBV10-3 to TRBJ2-7; TRBD2 is a possible D gene (5 bases). The V end lost 2 bases, the J end lost 4 bases, and 12 bases lay between the germline ends. The length of the CDR3 is 14 residues. Germline V gene lookup returns CDR1 ENHRY and CDR2 SYGVKD. CDR3: CAISEKRVEYEQYF. CDR3 in DNA: TGTGCCATCAGTGAGAAGAGGGTCGAGTACGAGCAGTACTTC.

The chain uses TRBV28 and TRBJ1-1; D is unclear. V lost 3 bases and J 5 bases, leaving 7 bases between the germline ends. The germline gives CDR1 MDHEN, CDR2 SYDVKM. The CDR3 is 12 amino acids. CDR3 bases: TGTGCCAGCAGTTTCGCGAGGACTGAAGCTTTCTTT. This gives the protein CASSFARTEAFF.

The genes are TRBV21-1 and TRBJ2-7; TRBD2 is taken as the D call from the table, unchecked against the DNA. TRBV21-1 is designated a pseudogene. CDR3 length: 15 residues. The CDR3 region has the DNA TGTGCCAGCAGCAAAGTGCTAGCGGGAGATCGTGAGCAGTACTTC. It codes for CASSKVLAGDREQYF.

The chain links TRBV7-2 to TRBJ2-7; 7 bases are shared with TRBD2. The V gene end was trimmed by 5 bases and the J gene end by 4 bases; junction bases not matched to a gene: 8. The CDR3 runs 14 residues. Germline V gene lookup returns CDR1 SGHTA and CDR2 FQGNSA. CDR3 residues: CASSTSSGSYEQYF. The CDR3 nucleotides are TGTGCCAGCAGCACCTCTAGCGGATCTTACGAGCAGTACTTC.

V and J are TRBV29-1 and TRBJ2-1; D may be TRBD1 (7 bases). CDR3 size: 15 residues. The V end was cut by 0 bases, the J end by 2 bases, with 11 bases between. Germline assignment: CDR1 SQVTM and CDR2 ANQGSEA. In DNA, the CDR3 is TGCAGCGTTGAAGATCAGGGGGGCCCCTACAATGAGCAGTTCTTC. This sequence encodes CSVEDQGGPYNEQFF.

The gene calls are TRBV9 and TRBJ1-5; 7 nucleotides match TRBD1. V trimming: 0 bases; J trimming: 5 bases; junction bases outside the gene matches: 5. From germline, CDR1 is SGDLS and CDR2 YYNGEE. CDR3 length equals 15 residues. The CDR3 is CASSVGVRGDQPQHF. CDR3 DNA: TGTGCCAGCAGCGTAGGCGTCAGGGGGGATCAGCCCCAGCATTTT.

The V gene is TRBV6-5, the J gene TRBJ1-1, with a possible D match to TRBD1 (5 bases). This CDR3 comprises 13 residues. V was cut by 4 bases and J by 1 base, with 7 bases left in between. Germline V gene lookup returns CDR1 MNHEY and CDR2 SVGAGI. DNA for the CDR3: TGTGCCAGCAGTTTAGACAGGAACACTGAAGCTTTCTTT. It codes for CASSLDRNTEAFF.

This clone has just a few counts. The chain couples TRBV6-2 or TRBV6-3 to TRBJ2-7; D might be TRBD2 (6 bases). CDR3 length: 15 residues. Germline CDR1 is MNHEY and CDR2 is SVGEGT. V gave up 0 bases and J gave up 3 bases, with 12 bases separating them. The CDR3 region has the DNA TGTGCCAGCAGTTACTCCCCAGGACTAAACTACGAGCAGTACTTC. This codes for CASSYSPGLNYEQYF.

This clone has only a few counts. The V call is TRBV4-1, the J call TRBJ1-3; 7 nucleotides agree with TRBD1. After removal of 7 bases from V and 2 bases from J, the junction contained 8 bases not matched to a gene. Germline V gene lookup returns CDR1 MGHRA and CDR2 YSYEKL. The CDR3 is made up of 15 amino acids. For the CDR3, the DNA is TGCGCCAGCACTACCATCGGGACAGCTGGAAACACCATATATTTT. The encoded protein is CASTTIGTAGNTIYF.

V gene TRBV30 combines with J gene TRBJ1-2, with 9 bases fitting TRBD1. V lost 5 bases to trimming and J lost 2 bases; unmatched junction nucleotides: 0. The CDR3 loop spans 12 amino acids. Germline CDR1 GTSNPN, CDR2 SVGIG (reference sequence). The DNA of the CDR3 is TGTGCCTGGGGGACAGGGAACTATGGCTACACCTTC. Encoded protein: CAWGTGNYGYTF.

The rearrangement links TRBV3-1 (or the pseudogene TRBV3-2) to TRBJ1-2; possibly TRBD1 for D (6 bases). V dropped 2 bases and J dropped 1 base, with 14 bases sitting between them. CDR1 is LGHDT, CDR2 YNNKEL, per germline (reference sequence). CDR3 length equals 16 residues. The CDR3 nucleotides are TGTGCCAGCAGCCAAAATGGGCAGGGGATTAACTATGGCTACACCTTC. It yields the protein CASSQNGQGINYGYTF.

The genes are TRBV7-2 and TRBJ2-3; D ambiguous. CDR3 length: 14 amino acids. Germline CDR1 is SGHTA and CDR2 is FQGNSA. V was clipped by 8 bases and J by 0 bases, with 12 bases between them. CDR3 coding DNA: TGTGCCAGCTATCGCGGATCTAGCACAGATACGCAGTATTTT. Amino acids: CASYRGSSTDTQYF.